The rows below give T cell receptor beta chains drawn from one sample of a study of cytomegalovirus exposure and HLA in healthy donors. Clones were sequenced by immunoSEQ multiplex PCR, and TCRdb holds only the in-frame ones, with some missing. Altogether some 190,000 clones are present, about four fifths being singletons, with the ten largest covering approximately 1.6%. Sequenced sample: PBMCs. All receptors derive from a man in his forties in good health and CMV-seropositive. Each CDR3 is given with its conserved first and last residue. Each record gives: V gene, D gene, J gene, clone size, CDR3 DNA, CDR3 protein. A D gene is named only where the DNA matches it firmly. Rows give clone size only sometimes, using once, few, many, or a class for an expanded clone.

v_gene: TRBV11-2; d_gene: NA; j_gene: TRBJ1-2; abundance: NA; CDR3nt: TGTGCCAGCAGATTAACCAGGGATTACTATGGCTACACCTTC; CDR3aa: CASRLTRDYYGYTF
v_gene: TRBV10-2; d_gene: TRBD2; j_gene: TRBJ2-1; abundance: once; CDR3nt: TGCGCCAGCAGGGGACTAGCGGGAGACGATGAGCAGTTCTTC; CDR3aa: CASRGLAGDDEQFF
v_gene: TRBV28; d_gene: TRBD1; j_gene: TRBJ2-1; abundance: few; CDR3nt: TGTGCCAGCAGGATCCACAGGGGATCGAGGCTTTACAATGAGCAGTTCTTC; CDR3aa: CASRIHRGSRLYNEQFF
v_gene: TRBV18; d_gene: TRBD1; j_gene: TRBJ2-3; abundance: once; CDR3nt: TGTGCCAGCTCACTCCTGGACAGGTTCACAGATACGCAGTATTTT; CDR3aa: CASSLLDRFTDTQYF
v_gene: TRBV7-2; d_gene: NA; j_gene: TRBJ2-7; abundance: few; CDR3nt: TGTGCCAGCAGCTTTACGCCTCCTGCCCCTACCGGGCAGTACTTC; CDR3aa: CASSFTPPAPTGQYF
v_gene: TRBV7-6; d_gene: NA; j_gene: TRBJ2-3; abundance: NA; CDR3nt: TGTGCCAGCAGCTTGGAGCCCTTACCCACAGATACGCAGTATTTT; CDR3aa: CASSLEPLPTDTQYF
v_gene: TRBV5-6; d_gene: TRBD2; j_gene: TRBJ2-1; abundance: NA; CDR3nt: TGTGCCAGCAGCCGGAGACAGGGACTAGCGAATTACAATGAGCAGTTCTTC; CDR3aa: CASSRRQGLANYNEQFF
v_gene: TRBV28; d_gene: NA; j_gene: TRBJ1-2; abundance: once; CDR3nt: TGTGCCAGCACCACAGGTCCGTTGGGGTATGGCTACACCTTC; CDR3aa: CASTTGPLGYGYTF
v_gene: TRBV2; d_gene: NA; j_gene: TRBJ1-2; abundance: NA; CDR3nt: TGTGCCAGCAGTGATGGGGCAGGGAGGGTTGGCTACACCTTC; CDR3aa: CASSDGAGRVGYTF
v_gene: TRBV29-1; d_gene: TRBD1; j_gene: TRBJ2-1; abundance: NA; CDR3nt: TGCAGCGTTTCAGGGGGTGGCGATGAGCAGTTCTTC; CDR3aa: CSVSGGGDEQFF
v_gene: TRBV27; d_gene: NA; j_gene: TRBJ2-3; abundance: NA; CDR3nt: TGTGCCAGCAGTTTCTTGTCGGGACTTGCTACAGATACGCAGTATTTT; CDR3aa: CASSFLSGLATDTQYF
v_gene: TRBV19; d_gene: NA; j_gene: TRBJ2-2; abundance: NA; CDR3nt: TGTGCCAGTAGTTTTCTAGCGACGACCGGGGAGCTGTTTTTT; CDR3aa: CASSFLATTGELFF
v_gene: TRBV12-5; d_gene: TRBD1; j_gene: TRBJ2-5; abundance: few; CDR3nt: TGTGCTAGTGGTTCCACCCGGGACAGGGGATTAGGGAAAGAGACCCAGTACTTC; CDR3aa: CASGSTRDRGLGKETQYF
v_gene: TRBV6-5; d_gene: NA; j_gene: TRBJ2-7; abundance: NA; CDR3nt: TGTGCCAGCAGTTCCCCTAGGCGGGATTTCTACGAGCAGTACTTC; CDR3aa: CASSSPRRDFYEQYF
v_gene: TRBV6-4; d_gene: TRBD1; j_gene: TRBJ1-1; abundance: NA; CDR3nt: TGTGCCAGCAGAGACTTGACAGGGGGGGCTTTCTTT; CDR3aa: CASRDLTGGAFF
v_gene: TRBV19; d_gene: NA; j_gene: TRBJ2-3; abundance: NA; CDR3nt: TGTGCCAGTAGTATGACGGGTAGCACAGATACGCAGTATTTT; CDR3aa: CASSMTGSTDTQYF
v_gene: TRBV5-4; d_gene: TRBD1; j_gene: TRBJ1-1; abundance: NA; CDR3nt: TGTGCCAGCAGCCCGGAACCGGACAGGGCGGCTGAAGCTTTCTTT; CDR3aa: CASSPEPDRAAEAFF
v_gene: TRBV29-1; d_gene: NA; j_gene: TRBJ2-7; abundance: once; CDR3nt: TGCAGCGTTGGTCAGGGCGGCGAGCAGTACTTC; CDR3aa: CSVGQGGEQYF
v_gene: TRBV5-1; d_gene: TRBD1; j_gene: TRBJ1-1; abundance: NA; CDR3nt: TGCGCCAGCAGCTTAGGGGGCTCCGGGGCTGAAGCTTTCTTT; CDR3aa: CASSLGGSGAEAFF
v_gene: TRBV7-8; d_gene: NA; j_gene: TRBJ2-2; abundance: NA; CDR3nt: TGTGCCAGCAGCCTAGGACAAGGCGGGCCGAACACCGGGGAGCTGTTTTTT; CDR3aa: CASSLGQGGPNTGELFF
v_gene: TRBV14; d_gene: NA; j_gene: TRBJ1-2; abundance: NA; CDR3nt: TGTGCCAGCAGCCAGAGACAGGAGGCTTACTATGGCTACACCTTC; CDR3aa: CASSQRQEAYYGYTF
v_gene: TRBV5-4; d_gene: TRBD2; j_gene: TRBJ2-7; abundance: once; CDR3nt: TGTGCCAGCAGCTCGGGGAGCGGGAGCTCCTACGAGCAGTACTTC; CDR3aa: CASSSGSGSSYEQYF
v_gene: TRBV18; d_gene: TRBD2; j_gene: TRBJ2-1; abundance: NA; CDR3nt: TGTGCCAGCTCGGGACTAGCGGTCCCCGAGGGTGAGCAGTTCTTC; CDR3aa: CASSGLAVPEGEQFF
v_gene: TRBV5-1; d_gene: TRBD1; j_gene: TRBJ2-1; abundance: NA; CDR3nt: TGCGCCAGCAGCTTGGGACAGGGTTCCTACAATGAGCAGTTCTTC; CDR3aa: CASSLGQGSYNEQFF
v_gene: TRBV19; d_gene: TRBD2; j_gene: TRBJ2-6; abundance: NA; CDR3nt: TGTGCCAGTAGACTGACTAGCGCTGACTCTGGGGCCAACGTCCTGACTTTC; CDR3aa: CASRLTSADSGANVLTF
v_gene: TRBV5-4; d_gene: NA; j_gene: TRBJ1-3; abundance: NA; CDR3nt: TGTGCCAGCAGCCTCTCTGGAAACACCATATATTTT; CDR3aa: CASSLSGNTIYF
v_gene: TRBV29-1; d_gene: TRBD1; j_gene: TRBJ2-2; abundance: NA; CDR3nt: TGCAGCGTCCTCCCTGACAGGGGGGCCGGGGAGCTGTTTTTT; CDR3aa: CSVLPDRGAGELFF
v_gene: TRBV5-1; d_gene: NA; j_gene: TRBJ2-3; abundance: NA; CDR3nt: TGCGCCAGCAGCTTGGACGCGGATACAGATACGCAGTATTTT; CDR3aa: CASSLDADTDTQYF
v_gene: TRBV5-1; d_gene: NA; j_gene: TRBJ1-2; abundance: NA; CDR3nt: TGCGCCAGCACTCAGGGCAGTCCTGGGGCCTATGGCTACACCTTC; CDR3aa: CASTQGSPGAYGYTF
v_gene: TRBV6-6; d_gene: TRBD1; j_gene: TRBJ2-3; abundance: NA; CDR3nt: TGTGCCAGCACGGTCGGCAGGGGGCAGACAGATACGCAGTATTTT; CDR3aa: CASTVGRGQTDTQYF
v_gene: TRBV25-1; d_gene: NA; j_gene: TRBJ2-7; abundance: once; CDR3nt: TGTGCCAGCAGTTTGGACACCTACGAGCAGTACTTC; CDR3aa: CASSLDTYEQYF
v_gene: TRBV4-2; d_gene: TRBD2; j_gene: TRBJ2-4; abundance: NA; CDR3nt: TGTGCCAGCAGCCAAGAGCTGCGGGAGCCCAAAAACATTCAGTACTTC; CDR3aa: CASSQELREPKNIQYF
v_gene: TRBV27; d_gene: NA; j_gene: TRBJ2-5; abundance: once; CDR3nt: TGTGCCAGCAGTAGGGCAAGGGGCGGCCAAGAGACCCAGTACTTC; CDR3aa: CASSRARGGQETQYF
v_gene: TRBV30; d_gene: NA; j_gene: TRBJ1-2; abundance: once; CDR3nt: TGTGCCTCAGGGATGAACTATGGCTACACCTTC; CDR3aa: CASGMNYGYTF
v_gene: TRBV28; d_gene: TRBD2; j_gene: TRBJ2-1; abundance: NA; CDR3nt: TGTGCCAGCAGCTCCTGGACTAGCGGGAGGTACAATGAGCAGTTCTTC; CDR3aa: CASSSWTSGRYNEQFF
v_gene: TRBV2; d_gene: TRBD1; j_gene: TRBJ1-4; abundance: NA; CDR3nt: TGTGCCAGCAGTGTAGGAGGGGGCGATGAAAAACTGTTTTTT; CDR3aa: CASSVGGGDEKLFF
v_gene: TRBV5-4; d_gene: TRBD1; j_gene: TRBJ1-1; abundance: NA; CDR3nt: TGTGCCAGCAGCTTGACAGGGGGGCTTCGGGGTCCTTATGAAGCTTTCTTT; CDR3aa: CASSLTGGLRGPYEAFF
v_gene: TRBV10-2; d_gene: NA; j_gene: TRBJ1-1; abundance: once; CDR3nt: TGCGCCAGCAAAAGGGGAATGAACACTGAAGCTTTCTTT; CDR3aa: CASKRGMNTEAFF
v_gene: TRBV7-2; d_gene: NA; j_gene: TRBJ2-7; abundance: NA; CDR3nt: TGTGCCAGCAGCTCCCCGGGTCTCTACGAGCAGTACTTC; CDR3aa: CASSSPGLYEQYF
v_gene: TRBV27; d_gene: TRBD1; j_gene: TRBJ2-2; abundance: NA; CDR3nt: TGTGCCAGCAGACCCTCGACAGGGCTCAAAGGGGCCGGGGAGCTGTTTTTT; CDR3aa: CASRPSTGLKGAGELFF
v_gene: TRBV7-8; d_gene: NA; j_gene: TRBJ2-1; abundance: NA; CDR3nt: TGTGCCAGCAGCTTGATAGCGTGGGATGAGCAGTTCTTC; CDR3aa: CASSLIAWDEQFF
v_gene: TRBV7-9; d_gene: TRBD1; j_gene: TRBJ1-1; abundance: NA; CDR3nt: TGTGCCAGCAGCGCTATACAGGGGCGCACTGAAGCTTTCTTT; CDR3aa: CASSAIQGRTEAFF
v_gene: TRBV5-4; d_gene: TRBD1; j_gene: TRBJ2-5; abundance: NA; CDR3nt: TGTGCCAGCAGCCATCCGGGGACAGAAGAGACCCAGTACTTC; CDR3aa: CASSHPGTEETQYF
v_gene: TRBV18; d_gene: NA; j_gene: TRBJ1-1; abundance: NA; CDR3nt: TGTGCCAGCTCAGCGAATCGTGAAGCTTTCTTT; CDR3aa: CASSANREAFF
v_gene: TRBV11-1; d_gene: TRBD2; j_gene: TRBJ2-2; abundance: NA; CDR3nt: TGTGCCTGCCGACTAGCGGGAATCACCGGGGAGCTGTTTTTT; CDR3aa: CACRLAGITGELFF